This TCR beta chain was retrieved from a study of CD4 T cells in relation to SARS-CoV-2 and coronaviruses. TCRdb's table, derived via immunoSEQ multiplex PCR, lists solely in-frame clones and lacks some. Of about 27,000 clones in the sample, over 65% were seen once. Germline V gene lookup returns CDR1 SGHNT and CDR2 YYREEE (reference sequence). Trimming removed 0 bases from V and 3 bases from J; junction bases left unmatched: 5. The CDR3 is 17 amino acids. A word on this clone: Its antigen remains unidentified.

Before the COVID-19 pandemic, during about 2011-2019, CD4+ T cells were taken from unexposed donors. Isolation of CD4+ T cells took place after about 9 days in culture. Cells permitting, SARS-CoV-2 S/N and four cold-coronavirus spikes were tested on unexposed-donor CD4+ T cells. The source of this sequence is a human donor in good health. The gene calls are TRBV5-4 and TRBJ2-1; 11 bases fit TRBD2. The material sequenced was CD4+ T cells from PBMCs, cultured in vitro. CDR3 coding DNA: TGTGCCAGCAGCTTGGGGCTAGCGGGGGGCAACTACAATGAGCAGTTCTTC. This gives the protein CASSLGLAGGNYNEQFF.